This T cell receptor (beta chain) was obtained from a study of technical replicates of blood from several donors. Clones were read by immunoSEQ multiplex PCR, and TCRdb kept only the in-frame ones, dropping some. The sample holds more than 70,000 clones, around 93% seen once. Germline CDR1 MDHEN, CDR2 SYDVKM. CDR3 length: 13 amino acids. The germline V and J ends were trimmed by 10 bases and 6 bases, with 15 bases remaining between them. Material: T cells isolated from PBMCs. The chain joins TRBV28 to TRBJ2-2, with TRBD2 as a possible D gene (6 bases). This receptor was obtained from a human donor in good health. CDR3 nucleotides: TGTGCCATTCTAGTAGCGGACGCCGGGGAGCTGTTTTTT. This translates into CAILVADAGELFF.